The rows below give T cell receptor beta chains drawn from one sample of a study of identical twins. TCRdb re-called the 5' RACE reads with MiXCR, one entry per CDR3 protein. The data hold under 300,000 distinct CDR3 sequences, with roughly 13% observed a single time. This sample also appeared in a second study, on yellow fever vaccine responses in identical twins.

Sequencing was done on a sample of memory (CD45RO+) T cells sorted from blood. All receptors derive from a young woman in good health. The CDR3 runs from the conserved cysteine through the conserved F or W. D genes are given only for firm matches. Clone size is stated in some rows and not others, as once, few, many or a class when expanded.

clone_size: few; d_call: NA; v_call: TRBV3-1; j_call: TRBJ2-1; cdr3_nt: TGTGCCAGCAGCCAATTAGTAGGGAAAGCGAATGAGCAGTTCTTC; cdr3_aa: CASSQLVGKANEQFF
clone_size: few; d_call: NA; v_call: TRBV9; j_call: TRBJ2-3; cdr3_nt: TGTGCCAGCAGCGGGGGAGGGGGGGGCCTGACAGATACGCAGTATTTT; cdr3_aa: CASSGGGGGLTDTQYF
clone_size: NA; d_call: NA; v_call: TRBV6-5; j_call: TRBJ2-3; cdr3_nt: TGTGCCAGCAGTTACTCACAGGGATCAGATACGCAGTATTTT; cdr3_aa: CASSYSQGSDTQYF
clone_size: few; d_call: NA; v_call: TRBV27; j_call: TRBJ2-1; cdr3_nt: TGTGCCAGCAGCCGACCGAGGGGCTCCTACAATGAGCAGTTCTTC; cdr3_aa: CASSRPRGSYNEQFF
clone_size: few; d_call: TRBD2; v_call: TRBV11-2; j_call: TRBJ2-3; cdr3_nt: TGTGCCAGCAGTCCAGGACCGGGACTAGCGGGAGGGCCCGGCACAGATACGCAGTATTTT; cdr3_aa: CASSPGPGLAGGPGTDTQYF
clone_size: NA; d_call: TRBD1; v_call: TRBV6-5; j_call: TRBJ1-1; cdr3_nt: TGTGCCAGCAGTTCGACAGGGTCAACGGGTAACACTGAAGCTTTCTTT; cdr3_aa: CASSSTGSTGNTEAFF
clone_size: NA; d_call: TRBD1; v_call: TRBV29-1; j_call: TRBJ1-6; cdr3_nt: TGCAGCGTTTGGGACAGGCAAAATTCACCCCTCCACTTT; cdr3_aa: CSVWDRQNSPLHF
clone_size: NA; d_call: TRBD2; v_call: TRBV28; j_call: TRBJ2-1; cdr3_nt: TGTGCCAGCAGTTGGGTTACTAGCGGGGCATCCTACAATGAGCAGTTCTTC; cdr3_aa: CASSWVTSGASYNEQFF
clone_size: few; d_call: TRBD1; v_call: TRBV5-4; j_call: TRBJ2-7; cdr3_nt: TGTGCCAGCACAAGGACAGGGGTCGGCTACGAGCAGTACTTC; cdr3_aa: CASTRTGVGYEQYF
clone_size: many; d_call: NA; v_call: TRBV4-3; j_call: TRBJ2-5; cdr3_nt: TGCGCCAGCAGCCAAGATCGACGTAAAGAGACCCAGTACTTC; cdr3_aa: CASSQDRRKETQYF
clone_size: NA; d_call: NA; v_call: TRBV7-7; j_call: TRBJ2-5; cdr3_nt: TGTGCTAGCAGCTTAGGGAGCGGTTTCCAAGAGACCCAGTACTTC; cdr3_aa: CASSLGSGFQETQYF
clone_size: few; d_call: TRBD2; v_call: TRBV7-2; j_call: TRBJ2-3; cdr3_nt: TGTGCCAGCAGCTCTAGCGGGGGGGCGACAGATACGCAGTATTTT; cdr3_aa: CASSSSGGATDTQYF
clone_size: NA; d_call: TRBD2; v_call: TRBV12-3/TRBV12-4; j_call: TRBJ2-3; cdr3_nt: TGTGCCAGCAGTTTAGTATCGGGTGCGGGAGGTACGCAGTATTTT; cdr3_aa: CASSLVSGAGGTQYF
clone_size: few; d_call: NA; v_call: TRBV7-2; j_call: TRBJ2-1; cdr3_nt: TGTGCCAGCAGCTTTAGGACTGGTAGTGAGCAGTTCTTC; cdr3_aa: CASSFRTGSEQFF
clone_size: NA; d_call: NA; v_call: TRBV30; j_call: TRBJ1-1; cdr3_nt: TGTGCCTGGAATAGAATAGGGATGGTCACTGAAGCTTTCTTT; cdr3_aa: CAWNRIGMVTEAFF
clone_size: many; d_call: NA; v_call: TRBV29-1; j_call: TRBJ2-5; cdr3_nt: TGCAGCGGCGGGACAGACCAAGAGACCCAGTACTTC; cdr3_aa: CSGGTDQETQYF
clone_size: NA; d_call: NA; v_call: TRBV7-9; j_call: TRBJ2-7; cdr3_nt: TGTGCCAGCAGCTTAGAGGAGGGGCCCTACGAGCAGTACTTC; cdr3_aa: CASSLEEGPYEQYF
clone_size: few; d_call: NA; v_call: TRBV20-1; j_call: TRBJ2-3; cdr3_nt: TGCAGTGCCCTGGACCCGGGACTTAGCTACACAGATACGCAGTATTTT; cdr3_aa: CSALDPGLSYTDTQYF
clone_size: NA; d_call: TRBD2; v_call: TRBV11-2; j_call: TRBJ2-1; cdr3_nt: TGTGCCAGCAGCCCTCAGGGGACTAGCGGGGGGGAGCAGTTCTTC; cdr3_aa: CASSPQGTSGGEQFF
clone_size: many; d_call: NA; v_call: TRBV5-1; j_call: TRBJ2-3; cdr3_nt: TGCGCCAGCAGCTTTAGAGAACTTCGCACAGATACGCAGTATTTT; cdr3_aa: CASSFRELRTDTQYF
clone_size: once; d_call: TRBD1; v_call: TRBV29-1; j_call: TRBJ2-7; cdr3_nt: TGCAGCGTATCAAATCCGGGACAGGGCCTCCACGGGCAGTACTTC; cdr3_aa: CSVSNPGQGLHGQYF
clone_size: NA; d_call: TRBD2; v_call: TRBV2; j_call: TRBJ2-3; cdr3_nt: TGTGCCAGCGGCCAGCGGGGGGCGGGGGATACGCAGTATTTT; cdr3_aa: CASGQRGAGDTQYF
clone_size: NA; d_call: TRBD1; v_call: TRBV29-1; j_call: TRBJ1-1; cdr3_nt: TGCAGCGACAGGGGGAACACTGAAGCTTTCTTT; cdr3_aa: CSDRGNTEAFF
clone_size: few; d_call: NA; v_call: TRBV6-5; j_call: TRBJ1-1; cdr3_nt: TGTGCCAGCAGTTATTGGATGAACACTGAAGCTTTCTTT; cdr3_aa: CASSYWMNTEAFF
clone_size: few; d_call: TRBD2; v_call: TRBV20-1; j_call: TRBJ2-7; cdr3_nt: TGCAGTGCCTACGTTAGCGGGGGTACCTACGAGCAGTACTTC; cdr3_aa: CSAYVSGGTYEQYF
clone_size: NA; d_call: NA; v_call: TRBV28; j_call: TRBJ2-3; cdr3_nt: TGTGCCAGCAGTTTAAAGGGAGACACAGATACGCAGTATTTT; cdr3_aa: CASSLKGDTDTQYF
clone_size: few; d_call: TRBD1; v_call: TRBV6-1; j_call: TRBJ2-5; cdr3_nt: TGTGCCAGCAGAAAACGGACAGGGGTGGAGACCCAGTACTTC; cdr3_aa: CASRKRTGVETQYF
clone_size: NA; d_call: TRBD2; v_call: TRBV29-1; j_call: TRBJ2-1; cdr3_nt: TGCAGCGTGAGACTAGCGGAGTCCTACAATGAGCAGTTCTTC; cdr3_aa: CSVRLAESYNEQFF
clone_size: many; d_call: NA; v_call: TRBV3-1; j_call: TRBJ2-3; cdr3_nt: TGTGCCAGCAGCGAAGGAGTTAGCACAGATACGCAGTATTTT; cdr3_aa: CASSEGVSTDTQYF
clone_size: NA; d_call: TRBD2; v_call: TRBV20-1; j_call: TRBJ2-5; cdr3_nt: TGCAGTGCCACCAGACTAGCGGGGGGGGTGGAGACCCAGTACTTC; cdr3_aa: CSATRLAGGVETQYF